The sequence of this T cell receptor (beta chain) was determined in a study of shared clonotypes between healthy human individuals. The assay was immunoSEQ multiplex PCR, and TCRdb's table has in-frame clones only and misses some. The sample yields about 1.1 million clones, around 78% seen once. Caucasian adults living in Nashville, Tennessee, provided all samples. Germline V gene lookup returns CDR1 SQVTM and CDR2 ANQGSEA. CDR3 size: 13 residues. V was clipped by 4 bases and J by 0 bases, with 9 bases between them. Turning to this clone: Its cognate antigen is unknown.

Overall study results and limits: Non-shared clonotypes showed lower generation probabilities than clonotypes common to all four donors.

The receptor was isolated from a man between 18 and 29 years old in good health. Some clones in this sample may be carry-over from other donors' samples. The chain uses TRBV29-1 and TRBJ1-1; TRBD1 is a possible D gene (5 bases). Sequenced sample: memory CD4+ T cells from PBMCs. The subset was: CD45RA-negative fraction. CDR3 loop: CSVGEQVNTEAFF. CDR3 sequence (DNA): TGCAGCGTTGGGGAACAGGTGAACACTGAAGCTTTCTTT.